This is a list of T cell receptor beta chains from one sample in a study of cytomegalovirus exposure and HLA in healthy donors. Clones were sequenced by immunoSEQ multiplex PCR, and TCRdb holds only the in-frame ones, with some missing. The data show 250,000 or so clones, 80% to 95% seen once. What was sequenced was PBMCs. These receptors came from a girl aged 2 to 9 in good health and CMV-seronegative. The CDR3 runs from the conserved cysteine through the conserved F or W. Fields, in order: V gene, clone size, D gene, CDR3 protein. D genes are given only for firm matches. Some rows have no size entry. The others give once, few or many, or a class for an expanded clone.

>TRBV5-1|.|TRBD2
CASSLIPAGGQGEQYF
>TRBV10-3|.|.
CASTAAGGGNTIYF
>TRBV14|.|TRBD1
CASSTRDRGLYGYTF
>TRBV12-5|.|TRBD2
CASGAGLAGGVDEQFF
>TRBV2|.|.
CTCLGGDEQFF
>TRBV7-6|.|.
CASSFERGAEAFF
>TRBV15|.|.
CATSRDIGQKSPGNEKLFF
>TRBV13|.|.
CASSLGGGTGKQFF
>TRBV4-1|.|TRBD2
CASSQWASGGIKSSYEQYF
>TRBV6-1|.|.
CASSEAGGRYGYTF
>TRBV7-7|.|TRBD2
CASSSGTSGETQYF
>TRBV28|.|TRBD1
CASSISGTAYF
>TRBV5-4|.|.
CASSLGSGNYRDEQFF
>TRBV7-6|.|TRBD1
CASTRGDNTEAFF
>TRBV27|.|.
CASSLLVLGGSGVFGEAFF
>TRBV4-1|.|.
CASSQRTPGANTEAFF
>TRBV7-9|.|TRBD2
CASSLAGGRDTQYF
>TRBV6-5|.|TRBD1
CASSFQTGWDTEAFF
>TRBV10-2|.|TRBD1
CASRGQGIYQPQHF
>TRBV19|.|.
CASSTMRDTEAFF
>TRBV7-2|.|.
CASSLTSGGSSYEQYF
>TRBV2|.|.
CASVDLVDFNYGYTF
>TRBV7-2|.|TRBD2
CASSTGLAGAGEQFF
>TRBV2|.|.
CASRPGPLNEQFF
>TRBV29-1|.|.
CSVRESSGNTIYF
>TRBV27|.|TRBD1
CASSGQGAYNSPLHF
>TRBV18|.|.
CASSYAIEAFF
>TRBV23-1|few|.
CASSQYFGTEAFF
>TRBV6-5|once|TRBD2
CASSYSGGGTDTQYF
>TRBV28|.|.
CASRPRISSYEQYF
>TRBV10-2|.|.
CASSGGPSGEQFF
>TRBV6-5|.|.
CASRGKAGSSYEQYF
>TRBV11-2|.|.
CASSLVFFLRDYNEQFF
>TRBV28|.|.
CASSFLDKNTGELFF
>TRBV2|.|TRBD1
CASSEGTGSIYEQYF
>TRBV5-6|.|.
CASSSWGGPFSNQPQHF
>TRBV7-9|.|TRBD2
CASSFPLLAGDLGELFF
>TRBV6-5|.|.
CASSYSGLSYEQYF
>TRBV7-8|.|.
CASSLATRGAEAFF
>TRBV5-1|.|TRBD2
CASSLGLAAADTQYF
>TRBV27|.|TRBD1
CASSSTGGGYTF
>TRBV19|once|.
CASSIYDKRYGYTF
>TRBV6-5|.|.
CASRGLGYNEQFF
>TRBV29-1|once|TRBD1
CSVAPTGTAEKLFF
>TRBV5-1|.|.
CASSLADGGTEAFF
>TRBV12-2|.|.
CASRSPGHPTEAFF
>TRBV4-1|.|TRBD2
CASSQDLAGVIIIADTQYF
>TRBV5-1|.|TRBD2
CASSPAPTSSGTDTQYF
>TRBV2|.|.
CASSRVADTQYF
>TRBV27|.|TRBD1
CASKGQGAYEQYF
>TRBV6-6|.|.
CASKPGVSYEQYF
>TRBV28|.|.
CASSLLTGELFF
>TRBV5-1|.|TRBD1
CASSLLGTAYNEQFF
>TRBV7-9|.|.
CASSLGEATNTGELFF
>TRBV11-2|.|TRBD2
CASSWGLAGGQNPYEQYF